The 24 T cell receptor beta chains listed next were all sequenced from one sample in a study of cytomegalovirus exposure and HLA in healthy donors. PCR was performed using 60 Vbeta and 13 Jbeta primers. The repertoire was sequenced with immunoSEQ multiplex PCR; TCRdb's copy has only in-frame clones and lacks some. The sample has 55,000 to 80,000 clones; around 72% are singletons. The sample comprised PBMCs. The source is a woman aged 25 to 39 in good health and CMV-seropositive.

The chain recombines TRBV5-6 with TRBJ2-3, with 7 bases identical to TRBD2. Germline CDR1 reads SGHDT; CDR2 reads YYEEEE. There are 15 residues in the CDR3. V shed 4 bases and J 6 bases; nucleotides not matched to a gene: 11. Here the CDR3 reads CASSRRGSPVDTQYF. CDR3 nucleotide sequence: TGTGCCAGCAGCCGACGCGGGAGCCCCGTGGATACGCAGTATTTT.

The chain links TRBV5-1 to TRBJ2-5, with 8 bases aligning to TRBD1. The J call may be incorrect, as the DNA end agrees better with TRBJ2-7. CDR3 length: 15 amino acids. In germline, CDR1 is SGHRS, CDR2 YFSETQ. Here the CDR3 DNA reads TGCGCCAGCAGCGTCCGGACAGGGACGGGTAACGAGCAGTACTTC. This translates into CASSVRTGTGNEQYF.

This clone occurred a few times. The CDR3 here is CASSLGQGGGNGELFF. The CDR3 nucleotides read TGCGCCAGCAGCTTGGGACAGGGCGGCGGGAACGGGGAGCTGTTTTTT. This sequence joins TRBV5-1 and TRBJ2-2, with a weak D call TRBD1 (7 bases). The germline V gene has CDR1 SGHRS and CDR2 YFSETQ. The CDR3 length is 16 residues. Trimming cost V 0 bases and J 7 bases, with 16 bases left between them.

This clone was recorded at least ten times. The V and J genes are TRBV2 and TRBJ2-7; 11 bases map to TRBD1. CDR1 is SNHLY, CDR2 FYNNEI, per germline. The CDR3 is 14 residues long. V shed 5 bases, J shed 3 bases, and the junction held 3 bases outside the gene matches. This CDR3 is CASSQDRGLYEQYF. The CDR3 region has the DNA TGTGCCAGCAGTCAGGACAGGGGGCTCTACGAGCAGTACTTC.

This clone appeared once. This chain joins TRBV5-5 and TRBJ1-5; D not resolved. The CDR3 has 16 residues. Germline CDR1 SGHKS, CDR2 YYEKEE (reference sequence). Trimming cost V 7 bases and J 1 base, with 18 bases left between them. The CDR3 sequence: CASREGTGMSNQPQHF. The CDR3 DNA reads as TGTGCCAGCCGAGAGGGCACGGGGATGAGCAATCAGCCCCAGCATTTT.

This rearrangement joins TRBV6-1 to TRBJ2-2; 11 nucleotides align to TRBD1. V was clipped by 6 bases and J by 6 bases; unmatched bases: 3. The germline gives CDR1 MNHNS, CDR2 SASEGT. The CDR3 sequence is 14 residues long. CDR3 DNA sequence: TGTGCCAGCAGCAGGGACAGGGGGTCCGGGGAGCTGTTTTTT. This codes for CASSRDRGSGELFF.

The CDR3 DNA reads as TGTGCCAGCAGCGTAGGTTCGTACAATGAGCAGTTCTTC. Translating it yields CASSVGSYNEQFF. J is TRBJ2-1 and V is TRBV9; D is uncertain. Germline V lookup: CDR1 SGDLS, CDR2 YYNGEE. The CDR3 is 13 amino acids. Trimming left V 0 bases short and J 4 bases short, with 5 bases between. The variable domain in full, with the rest retrieved from reference TRBV9 and TRBJ2-1, is DSGVTQTPKHLITATGQRVTLRCSPRSGDLSVYWYQQSLDQGLQFLIQYYNGEERAKGNILERFSAQQFPDLHSELNLSSLELGDSALYFCASSVGSYNEQFFGPGTRLTVL.

V and J are TRBV10-1 and TRBJ2-3; 7 bases line up with TRBD2. V dropped 6 bases and J dropped 3; count of bases not matched to a gene: 12. Looked up from germline, CDR1 is WNHNN and CDR2 is SYGVQD (reference sequence). The CDR3 is made up of 16 amino acids. The CDR3 protein is CASSFLAGLGTDTQYF. CDR3 sequence (DNA): TGCGCCAGCAGCTTTTTAGCGGGTCTTGGGACAGATACGCAGTATTTT.

The V gene is TRBV27, the J gene TRBJ1-1; 8 nucleotides align to TRBD1. Unmatched junction bases numbered 10, after V lost 4 bases and J lost 6 bases. Per germline, CDR1 MNHEY and CDR2 SMNVEV (reference sequence). CDR3 length: 15 amino acids. In nucleotides, the CDR3 is TGTGCCAGCAGTTCCCGGACAGGGCCCTCCCCTGAAGCTTTCTTT. Amino acid sequence: CASSSRTGPSPEAFF.

The chain has TRBV7-6 and TRBJ2-3; D gene unclear. The CDR3 contains 12 residues. CDR1 and CDR2 from the germline V gene are SGHVS and FNYEAQ. Trimming stripped 4 bases from V and 5 bases from J, with 7 bases between. CDR3 sequence (DNA): TGTGCCAGCAGCTCCCCCAAAGATACGCAGTATTTT. It yields the protein CASSSPKDTQYF.

This clone was seen only once. The rearrangement uses TRBV6-5 and TRBJ2-1, with D possibly being TRBD2 (7 bases). Trimming pared 10 bases from V and 6 bases from J, leaving 19 bases between. CDR3 length: 14 amino acids. CDR1 is MNHEY and CDR2 is SVGAGI in the germline V gene. The chain's CDR3 is CATGLGGGPNEQFF. The CDR3 nucleotides read TGTGCCACCGGGCTTGGGGGGGGGCCCAATGAGCAGTTCTTC.

Here the CDR3 reads CASSETAGRYGYTF. CDR3 coding DNA: TGTGCCAGCAGTGAGACCGCAGGGCGCTATGGCTACACCTTC. V is TRBV6-5 and J is TRBJ1-2; D might be TRBD1 (5 bases). Trimming left V 5 bases short and J 4 bases short, with 14 bases between. CDR3 length: 14 residues. Germline CDR1 reads MNHEY; CDR2 reads SVGAGI.

The V call is TRBV28, the J call TRBJ1-2; 12 nucleotides match TRBD1. This CDR3 is 15 amino acids long. Germline V CDR1 and CDR2: MDHEN, SYDVKM. Unmatched junction bases numbered 3, after V lost 3 bases and J lost 4 bases. CDR3 protein: CASSLRDRGPYGYTF. The DNA of the CDR3 is TGTGCCAGCAGTTTGAGGGACAGGGGGCCCTATGGCTACACCTTC.

V is TRBV10-3 and J is TRBJ2-1, with D tentatively TRBD2 (6 bases). The CDR3 sequence is 16 residues long. CDR1 and CDR2 (germline): ENHRY, SYGVKD. V lost 0 bases, J lost 6 bases, and 15 bases lay in between. CDR3 sequence reads: CAISESSGLFFNEQFF. The CDR3 region has the DNA TGTGCCATCAGTGAGTCTAGTGGACTATTTTTCAATGAGCAGTTCTTC.

The J gene is TRBJ2-6, the V gene TRBV10-3, with D possibly matching TRBD2 (5 bases). V lost 8 bases and J 2 bases, leaving 19 bases between the germline ends. This CDR3 spans 17 amino acids. CDR1 and CDR2 from the germline V gene are ENHRY and SYGVKD. CDR3 nucleotides: TGTGCCATCCAACTAGGTACAGCTGGGGCTGGGGCCAACGTCCTGACTTTC. Residues: CAIQLGTAGAGANVLTF.

The chain uses TRBV27 and TRBJ2-2; 8 bases map to TRBD2. In germline, CDR1 is MNHEY, CDR2 SMNVEV (reference sequence). CDR3 length: 15 amino acids. V trimming: 3 bases; J trimming: 5 bases; junction bases outside the gene matches: 5. DNA for the CDR3: TGTGCCAGCAGTTTGGCGGGAGGAGGGACCGGGGAGCTGTTTTTT. It is translated as CASSLAGGGTGELFF.

The rearrangement joins TRBV4-2 to TRBJ2-1, with 14 bases identical to TRBD2. Trimming cost V 4 bases and J 6 bases; bases outside gene matches: 2. CDR3 length: 15 amino acids. Germline loops: CDR1 LGHNA, CDR2 YNFKEQ. CDR3 loop: CASSPGTSGSNEQFF. CDR3 sequence (DNA): TGTGCCAGCAGCCCTGGGACTAGCGGGAGCAATGAGCAGTTCTTC.

This chain links TRBV7-9 with TRBJ2-2, with 7 bases fitting TRBD1. This CDR3 comprises 16 residues. Trimming at V came to 4 bases and at J to 6 bases, leaving 11 bases not matched to a gene. CDR1 SEHNR and CDR2 FQNEAQ come from the germline V gene (reference sequence). CDR3 sequence reads: CASSSKGAPSPGELFF. The CDR3 DNA follows: TGTGCCAGCAGCTCAAAGGGGGCCCCGTCCCCCGGGGAGCTGTTTTTT.

The genes are TRBV11-3 and TRBJ2-3, with 8 bases fitting TRBD2. The V gene end was trimmed by 5 bases and the J gene end by 1 base; junction bases not matched to a gene: 8. The CDR3 contains 16 residues. Germline CDR1 reads SGHNT; CDR2 reads YENEEA. CDR3 residues: CASSPGPGGGTDTQYF. The DNA for the CDR3 is TGTGCCAGCAGCCCAGGGCCGGGGGGGGGCACAGATACGCAGTATTTT.

This chain links TRBV11-3 with TRBJ1-1; D is possibly TRBD1 (6 bases). From germline, CDR1 is SGHNT and CDR2 YENEEA. There are 15 residues in the CDR3. The ends were cut back, 1 base at V and 2 bases at J, with 11 bases in the middle. CDR3 coding DNA: TGTGCCAGCAGCTTAGTAAACAGGGTTAACACTGAAGCTTTCTTT. Its protein product is CASSLVNRVNTEAFF. The complete variable domain, with remaining parts taken from reference TRBV11-3 and TRBJ1-1, reads EAGVVQSPRYKIIEKKQPVAFWCNPISGHNTLYWYLQNLGQGPELLIRYENEEAVDDSQLPKDRFSAERLKGVDSTLKIQPAELGDSAVYLCASSLVNRVNTEAFFGQGTRLTVV.

The chain employs TRBV25-1 and TRBJ1-1; 8 nucleotides align to TRBD1. V lost 3 bases, J lost 6 bases, and 9 bases stayed unmatched. The CDR3 consists of 15 residues. Germline V gene data show CDR1 as MGHDK and CDR2 as SYGVNS. The CDR3 spells CASSDRTGSVAEAFF. CDR3 sequence (DNA): TGTGCCAGCAGTGACCGGACAGGGTCGGTGGCTGAAGCTTTCTTT.

The V call is TRBV11-3, the J call TRBJ2-1, with a weak D call TRBD2 (6 bases). Germline V gene lookup returns CDR1 SGHNT and CDR2 YENEEA. The CDR3 runs 14 residues. The germline V and J ends were trimmed by 6 bases and 6 bases, with 15 bases remaining between them. This CDR3 is CASSMSGLSNEQFF. DNA of the CDR3: TGTGCCAGCAGTATGAGCGGGCTCTCCAATGAGCAGTTCTTC.

Comments on this clone: An end of the junction does not agree with germline; a read error may underlie this. The CDR3, as DNA: TGTGCCAGCAACTTAACGCCGGGGGACTATGGCTACACCTTC. It translates to CASNLTPGDYGYTF. V usage is TRBV7-2 and J usage is TRBJ1-2, with TRBD1 as a possible D gene (5 bases). Germline V gene data show CDR1 as SGHTA and CDR2 as FQGNSA. CDR3 length equals 14 residues.

This chain connects TRBV28 to TRBJ2-3; 7 bases are a match to TRBD2. Germline CDR1 reads MDHEN; CDR2 reads SYDVKM. The CDR3 runs 14 residues. V dropped 8 bases and J dropped 3; count of bases not matched to a gene: 8. In DNA form, the CDR3 reads TGTGCCAGCCGGGGAGGGCTTCAGACAGATACGCAGTATTTT. Its translation: CASRGGLQTDTQYF. The full variable domain, rest sourced from reference TRBV28 and TRBJ2-3, is DVKVTQSSRYLVKRTGEKVFLECVQDMDHENMFWYRQDPGLGLRLIYFSYDVKMKEKGDIPEGYSVSREKKERFSLILESASTNQTSMYLCASRGGLQTDTQYFGPGTRLTVL.